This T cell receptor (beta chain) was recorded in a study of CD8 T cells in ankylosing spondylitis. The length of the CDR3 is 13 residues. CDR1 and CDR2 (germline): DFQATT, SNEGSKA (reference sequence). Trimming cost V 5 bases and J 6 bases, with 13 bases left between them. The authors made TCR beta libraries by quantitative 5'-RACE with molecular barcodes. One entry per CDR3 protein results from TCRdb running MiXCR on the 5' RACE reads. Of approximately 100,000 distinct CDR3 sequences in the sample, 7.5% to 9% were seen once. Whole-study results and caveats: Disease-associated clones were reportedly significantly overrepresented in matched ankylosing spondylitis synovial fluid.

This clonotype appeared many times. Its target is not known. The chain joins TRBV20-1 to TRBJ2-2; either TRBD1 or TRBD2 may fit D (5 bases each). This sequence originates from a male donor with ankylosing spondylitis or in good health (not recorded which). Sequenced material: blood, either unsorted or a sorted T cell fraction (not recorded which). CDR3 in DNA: TGCAGTGCTCCCGGGACCACCCCCGGGGAGCTGTTTTTT. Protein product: CSAPGTTPGELFF.